Below, 6 T cell receptor beta chains from the same sample are listed, as sequenced in a study of cytomegalovirus exposure and HLA in healthy donors. Vbeta (60) and Jbeta (13) primers were used in the PCR. Clones were read by immunoSEQ multiplex PCR, and TCRdb kept only the in-frame ones, dropping some. The repertoire holds roughly 150,000 clones, with 80% to 85% as singletons. Sequencing was performed on PBMCs. The receptors come from a boy between 2 and 15 years old in good health and CMV-seronegative.

The chain combines TRBV5-1 with TRBJ2-3; 10 bases are shared with TRBD1. Per the germline V gene, CDR1 is SGHRS and CDR2 is YFSETQ. V was clipped by 4 bases and J by 6 bases; unmatched bases: 5. This CDR3 contains 14 residues. The CDR3 sequence is CASSVDRGSDTQYF. The CDR3 DNA reads as TGCGCCAGCAGCGTGGACAGGGGGAGCGATACGCAGTATTTT.

In this sample, this clone turned up once. This chain uses TRBV5-6 with TRBJ2-3, with D uncertain. The length of the CDR3 is 14 residues. V dropped 0 bases and J dropped 2 bases, with 7 bases sitting between them. Per the germline V gene, CDR1 is SGHDT and CDR2 is YYEEEE. CDR3 sequence: CASSLEQYTDTQYF. CDR3 DNA sequence: TGTGCCAGCAGCTTGGAACAGTACACAGATACGCAGTATTTT.

CDR3 nucleotide sequence: TGTGCCAGCAAACTAGCGGGAGGTGGTGAGCAGTTCTTC. It translates to CASKLAGGGEQFF. J is TRBJ2-1 and V is TRBV11-1, with TRBD2 identical over 12 bases. The V and J ends lost 7 bases and 9 bases, in that order; junction bases with no gene match: 4. This CDR3 is 13 amino acids long. Looked up from germline, CDR1 is SGHAT and CDR2 is FQDESV (reference sequence).

This clone came up a few times. The V call is TRBV2, the J call TRBJ2-3; TRBD1 matches at 9 bases. The junction had 10 bases not matched to a gene; V was cut back by 9 bases and J by 6 bases. Germline V CDR1 and CDR2: SNHLY, FYNNEI. The CDR3 runs 14 residues. The DNA for the CDR3 is TGTGCCAGTAAGGGGACAGGGAATCCGGATACGCAGTATTTT. As protein: CASKGTGNPDTQYF.

The V gene is TRBV30, the J gene TRBJ2-2, with D perhaps TRBD1 (7 bases). Germline loops: CDR1 GTSNPN, CDR2 SVGIG (reference sequence). V was shortened by 1 base and J by 7 bases, with 16 bases between the two germline ends. This CDR3 contains 15 residues. The CDR3: CAWSGKGAGSGELFF. In DNA form, the CDR3 reads TGTGCCTGGAGTGGGAAGGGGGCGGGAAGCGGGGAGCTGTTTTTT.

The gene calls are TRBV7-9 and TRBJ1-6; 7 positions agree with TRBD1. CDR3 size: 16 residues. CDR1 is SEHNR, CDR2 FQNEAQ, per germline (reference sequence). The J segment lost 6 bases and the V segment lost 0 bases, leaving 5 bases of the junction unmatched. CDR3 in DNA: TGTGCCAGCAGCTTAGCGTGGACAGGCCTTAATTCACCCCTCCACTTT. Encoded protein: CASSLAWTGLNSPLHF.